The 26 T cell receptor beta chains in this list originate from one sample, sequenced in a study of T cells after yellow fever vaccination. MiXCR, run by TCRdb on the 5' RACE reads, gives a single entry per CDR3 protein. The table shows about 350,000 distinct CDR3 sequences, with less than 9.5% occurring only once. Sequenced material: PBMCs, taken roughly seven weeks after the first yellow fever vaccination. The receptor source for this set is a man between 18 and 35 years old who received the YFV17D yellow fever vaccine.

This clonotype appeared many times. The chain uses TRBV7-9 and TRBJ1-5, with 10 nucleotides matching TRBD1. This CDR3 contains 14 residues. J gave up 5 bases and V 5 bases, and 3 bases lay outside the gene matches. Germline values: CDR1 SEHNR, CDR2 FQNEAQ (reference sequence). The CDR3 DNA reads TGTGCCAGCAGCCCAGGGACAGGGGATCAGCCCCAGCATTTT. It yields the protein CASSPGTGDQPQHF.

CDR3: CASSQGLSGSGNTIYF. Written as DNA, the CDR3 is TGTGCCAGCAGCCAAGGTCTGTCGGGCTCTGGAAACACCATATATTTT. The J gene is TRBJ1-3, the V gene TRBV4-2; D unclear. Between the trimmed V and J ends, which lost 1 base and 0 bases, there was a span of 10 bases. CDR1 and CDR2 from the germline V gene are LGHNA and YNFKEQ. This CDR3 has 16 residues.

This clonotype came up many times. The chain links TRBV15 to TRBJ1-2; perhaps TRBD1 as D (5 bases). There are 15 residues in the CDR3. CDR1 and CDR2 (germline): LNHNV, YYDKDF (reference sequence). V was pared by 0 bases and J by 7 bases, with 15 bases between. The DNA of the CDR3 is TGTGCCACCAGCAGAGATCGGGAGGGGTACCGTGGCTACACCTTC. Translation: CATSRDREGYRGYTF.

The chain carries TRBV27 and TRBJ1-2, with a tentative D call TRBD1 (6 bases). Per the germline V gene, CDR1 is MNHEY and CDR2 is SMNVEV (reference sequence). Trimming took 6 bases from V and 8 from J, leaving 22 bases between them. This CDR3 region has 15 residues. The CDR3 sequence is CASRGEAGHNTGYTF. CDR3 bases: TGTGCCAGCAGGGGAGAGGCGGGACACAACACCGGCTACACCTTC.

This clonotype has more than one count but fewer than ten. The chain carries TRBV20-1 and TRBJ2-3; 9 bases are a match to TRBD2. The CDR3 runs to 15 residues. Germline CDR1 and CDR2: DFQATT and SNEGSKA (reference sequence). The V gene end was trimmed by 5 bases and the J gene end by 5 bases; junction bases not matched to a gene: 11. The CDR3 bases are TGCAGTGCTCGGGTGGCGGGGGGGCTTGTAGATACGCAGTATTTT. The encoded protein is CSARVAGGLVDTQYF.

In this sample, this clonotype turned up a few times. The rearrangement uses TRBV9 and TRBJ2-5, with D possibly TRBD2 on 5 matching bases. The CDR3 contains 15 residues. V lost 0 bases to trimming and J lost 3 bases, with 12 bases between them. Germline CDR1 is SGDLS and CDR2 is YYNGEE. CDR3 in amino acids: CASSVGLRREETQYF. The CDR3 DNA follows: TGTGCCAGCAGCGTAGGACTGAGGCGGGAAGAGACCCAGTACTTC.

The rearrangement links TRBV5-1 to TRBJ2-1; 13 bases fit TRBD2. Germline CDR1 reads SGHRS; CDR2 reads YFSETQ. V lost 3 bases to trimming and J lost 6 bases; unmatched junction nucleotides: 3. The CDR3 is 15 residues long. As DNA, the CDR3 is TGCGCCAGCAGCTGGGGGACTAGCGGGGCCAATGAGCAGTTCTTC. Encoded protein: CASSWGTSGANEQFF.

The V call is TRBV7-9, the J call TRBJ2-7; 12 bases are shared with TRBD2. V shed 7 bases and J 1 base; nucleotides not matched to a gene: 2. This CDR3 comprises 14 residues. CDR1 is SEHNR and CDR2 is FQNEAQ in the germline V gene (reference sequence). CDR3 region: CASTLAGGSYEQYF. In nucleotides, the CDR3 is TGTGCCAGCACCCTAGCGGGGGGGTCCTACGAGCAGTACTTC.

In its sample, this clonotype was seen a few times. The chain carries TRBV20-1 and TRBJ2-3; 9 bases match TRBD2. Trimming at V came to 6 bases and at J to 4 bases, leaving 11 bases not matched to a gene. This CDR3 is 15 amino acids long. Germline assignment: CDR1 DFQATT and CDR2 SNEGSKA (reference sequence). CDR3 DNA: TGCAGTGCCCAAAGGGCGGGGGGGTCTCCAGATACGCAGTATTTT. Amino acid sequence: CSAQRAGGSPDTQYF.

V and J are TRBV6-2 or TRBV6-3 and TRBJ1-5; no reliable D call. This CDR3 has 14 residues. Germline lookup yields CDR1 MNHEY and CDR2 SVGEGT. V lost 2 bases and J lost 2, with 7 bases in between. The CDR3 loop is CASSYPNGNQPQHF. Written as DNA, the CDR3 is TGTGCCAGCAGTTACCCCAACGGCAATCAGCCCCAGCATTTT.

The V call is TRBV6-2 or TRBV6-3, the J call TRBJ2-1; TRBD2 aligns across 15 bases. V gave up 0 bases and J gave up 10 bases; unmatched junction bases: 4. CDR1 is MNHEY and CDR2 is SVGEGT in the germline V gene. The length of the CDR3 is 16 residues. The CDR3 sequence: CASSYSRGLAGGEQFF. As DNA, the CDR3 is TGTGCCAGCAGTTACTCAAGAGGACTAGCGGGGGGGGAGCAGTTCTTC.

The table lists this clonotype with a few counts. The chain uses TRBV7-2 and TRBJ2-3; 8 nucleotides match TRBD1. This CDR3 has 13 residues. After removal of 5 bases from V and 11 bases from J, the junction contained 9 bases not matched to a gene. Germline assignment: CDR1 SGHTA and CDR2 FQGNSA. The DNA of the CDR3 is TGTGCCAGCAGCGTTCGGACAGGGCGAGGGCAGTATTTT. It yields the protein CASSVRTGRGQYF.

The CDR3 bases are TGTGCCAGCAGTTTGGAAAGTCAGCCCCAGCATTTT. This translates into CASSLESQPQHF. The rearrangement uses TRBV12-3 or TRBV12-4 and TRBJ1-5; D unresolved. V was trimmed by 3 bases and J by 6 bases, leaving 6 bases between them. This CDR3 spans 12 amino acids.

V is TRBV27 and J is TRBJ2-6; TRBD2 might be the D (6 bases). CDR1 and CDR2 from the germline V gene are MNHEY and SMNVEV (reference sequence). The CDR3 is 14 residues long. V lost 7 bases to trimming and J lost 0 bases, with 7 bases between them. CDR3 sequence reads: CASKRASGANVLTF. The DNA of the CDR3 is TGTGCCAGCAAGCGGGCCTCTGGGGCCAACGTCCTGACTTTC.

The rearrangement links TRBV6-1 to TRBJ1-2; weak D call: TRBD1 (5 bases). The V end lost 3 bases, the J end lost 4 bases, and 9 bases lay between the germline ends. The CDR3 is 13 amino acids. CDR1 and CDR2 from the germline V gene are MNHNS and SASEGT. Written as DNA, the CDR3 is TGTGCCAGCAGTGAGGGGGGGACCTATGGCTACACCTTC. Protein: CASSEGGTYGYTF.

V gene TRBV4-1 combines with J gene TRBJ1-2, with D tentatively TRBD1 (5 bases). The V gene lost 1 base and the J gene lost 8 bases, with 17 bases spanning the gap. Germline V CDR1 and CDR2: MGHRA, YSYEKL. The CDR3 has 15 residues. The CDR3 DNA is TGCGCCAGCAGCCAAGTGGGACTCTTCCCGGGAGGCTACACCTTC. Translating gives CASSQVGLFPGGYTF.

The V and J genes are TRBV10-3 and TRBJ1-1; tentatively, D is TRBD1 (6 bases). The CDR3 extends over 16 amino acids. Trimming removed 4 bases at V and 1 base at J, with 16 bases between. The germline CDR1 and CDR2 sequences are ENHRY and SYGVKD. The chain's CDR3 is CAISANVGGPNTEAFF. CDR3 DNA: TGTGCCATCAGTGCTAATGTCGGGGGCCCGAACACTGAAGCTTTCTTT.

To note about this clonotype: The germline gene is not matched at one end of the junction; a read error may be the cause. The chain has TRBV11-2 and TRBJ1-5; 8 positions agree with TRBD1. Germline V gene sequence: CDR1 SGHAT, CDR2 FQNNGV. This CDR3 comprises 15 residues. Here the CDR3 reads CASGLGQGFDQPQHF. The CDR3 coding sequence is TGTGCCAGCGGCTTAGGACAGGGCTTCGATCAGCCCCAGCATTTT.

This clonotype occurred once. The missing conserved phenylalanine or tryptophan at the end of this CDR3 makes a read error likely. The rearrangement joins TRBV24-1 to TRBJ2-5; 8 bases are a match to TRBD1. Unmatched junction bases numbered 9, after V lost 3 bases and J lost 4 bases. The CDR3 runs to 16 residues. Germline V gene sequence: CDR1 KGHDR, CDR2 SFDVKD. As DNA, the CDR3 is TGTGCCACCAGTGATCACCGGACAGGGCTGGGAGAGACCCAGTACTCC. As protein: CATSDHRTGLGETQYS.

The chain has TRBV7-6 and TRBJ1-4; no clear D gene. Between the trimmed V and J ends, which lost 5 bases and 7 bases, there was a span of 14 bases. This CDR3 region has 14 residues. Germline lookup yields CDR1 SGHVS and CDR2 FNYEAQ. This CDR3 reads CASSPRAGSEKLFF. The CDR3 DNA follows: TGTGCCAGCAGCCCCCGGGCAGGCAGTGAAAAACTGTTTTTT.

This clonotype has only a few counts. V is TRBV4-3 and J is TRBJ1-6, with a possible D match to TRBD1 (5 bases). Germline CDR1 reads LGHNA; CDR2 reads YSLEER. V dropped 1 base and J dropped 3 bases, with 19 bases sitting between them. The CDR3 sequence is 19 residues long. CDR3 sequence: CASSQASGKRSGYNSPLHF. In DNA form, the CDR3 reads TGCGCCAGCAGCCAAGCCTCAGGGAAAAGGAGTGGCTATAATTCACCCCTCCACTTT.

Only one count was recorded for this clonotype. The V gene is TRBV11-2, the J gene TRBJ2-7; no clear D. Germline V gene lookup returns CDR1 SGHAT and CDR2 FQNNGV. The length of the CDR3 is 14 residues. Trimming left V 1 base short and J 0 bases short, with 7 bases between. DNA for the CDR3: TGTGCCAGCAGCTTAGCAACTTTCTCCTACGAGCAGTACTTC. Translation: CASSLATFSYEQYF.

This clonotype was recorded at least ten times. The chain couples TRBV20-1 to TRBJ2-1, with a possible D match to TRBD2 (7 bases). CDR1 and CDR2 (germline): DFQATT, SNEGSKA (reference sequence). There are 16 residues in the CDR3. V lost 4 bases and J 2 bases, leaving 18 bases between the germline ends. The CDR3: CSAIIRGGGAYNEQFF. The CDR3 DNA sequence: TGCAGTGCTATCATCAGGGGTGGGGGGGCCTACAATGAGCAGTTCTTC.

This sequence joins TRBV28 and TRBJ2-1, with TRBD2 as a possible D gene (5 bases). The V end was cut by 7 bases, the J end by 13 bases, with 17 bases between. The CDR3 covers 12 residues. Germline CDR1 reads MDHEN; CDR2 reads SYDVKM. The CDR3 loop reads CASTARPSGQFF. The CDR3 nucleotides read TGTGCCAGCACGGCTAGGCCAAGCGGACAGTTCTTC. Full variable domain (outside the CDR3, taken from reference TRBV28 and TRBJ2-1): DVKVTQSSRYLVKRTGEKVFLECVQDMDHENMFWYRQDPGLGLRLIYFSYDVKMKEKGDIPEGYSVSREKKERFSLILESASTNQTSMYLCASTARPSGQFFGPGTRLTVL.

This clonotype turned up a few times. This chain links TRBV13 with TRBJ2-2; TRBD2 matches 10 bases. The V segment lost 1 base and the J segment 6 bases; nucleotides outside the gene matches: 5. CDR1 PRHDT and CDR2 FYEKMQ come from the germline V gene (reference sequence). The CDR3 extends over 16 amino acids. CDR3 amino acids: CASSLAGTSVSGELFF. Here the CDR3 DNA reads TGTGCCAGCAGCTTAGCCGGGACTAGCGTTTCCGGGGAGCTGTTTTTT.

The chain joins TRBV6-5 to TRBJ1-3, with unresolved D. V was pared by 0 bases and J by 1 base, with 7 bases between. The CDR3 is 15 residues long. Germline-derived CDR1 and CDR2 are MNHEY and SVGAGI. The CDR3 nucleotides are TGTGCCAGCAGTTACTCGCTATTTTCTGGAAACACCATATATTTT. Translation: CASSYSLFSGNTIYF.